The rows below give T cell receptor beta chains drawn from one sample of a study of blood T cells in healthy people across ages. TCRdb passed the 5' RACE reads through MiXCR, listing each CDR3 protein once. Here the sample spans 700,000 or so distinct CDR3 sequences, 40% to 45% being singletons. The sequencing sample was made of blood. These receptors originate from a man older than 75 in good health. Each CDR3 is given with its conserved first and last residue. D genes are given only for firm matches. The size entry is marked missing in some rows and otherwise reads once, few, many or a size class.

j_call	clone_size	d_call	v_call	cdr3_nt	cdr3_aa
TRBJ1-6	-	-	TRBV20-1	TGCAGTGCTAGGGAGGTCAGCTCCTATAATTCACCCCTCCACTTT	CSAREVSSYNSPLHF
TRBJ1-6	-	-	TRBV10-1	TGCGCCAGCATCGCGGGCCACCCGCCCAATTCACCCCTCCACTTT	CASIAGHPPNSPLHF
TRBJ2-7	few	TRBD2	TRBV7-2	TGTGCCAGCAGCCCAGGGACTAGACTCTTTTCCTACGAGCAGTACTTC	CASSPGTRLFSYEQYF
TRBJ2-3	many	-	TRBV29-1	TGCAGCGTTGCCCGCACAGATACGCAGTATTTT	CSVARTDTQYF
TRBJ2-3	few	-	TRBV18	TGTGCCAGCTCACCCGATCCGGATACGCAGTATTTT	CASSPDPDTQYF
TRBJ2-5	-	TRBD2	TRBV20-1	TGCAGTGCTAGAGATCGGCCTAGCGGGAGCTACGAGCGGTACTTC	CSARDRPSGSYERYF
TRBJ2-1	few	-	TRBV9	TGTGCCAGCAGCGTCCTCTCCGGAGGGGAAAATGAGCAGTTCTTC	CASSVLSGGENEQFF
TRBJ2-7	few	-	TRBV20-1	TGCAGTGCTCGCCCTCCCCAGGGAGGCTCCTACGAGCAGTACTTC	CSARPPQGGSYEQYF
TRBJ2-7	few	TRBD1	TRBV7-2	TGTGCCAGCAGCTCCCGGCAGGGGGCCCACGAGCAGTACTTC	CASSSRQGAHEQYF
TRBJ2-1	-	-	TRBV7-3	TGTGCCAGCAGCCATGGGCAGGAGTACAATGAGCAGTTCTTC	CASSHGQEYNEQFF
TRBJ1-1	-	-	TRBV28	TGTGCCAGCAGTTTAAAGCAGGGGAGAGCTTTCTTT	CASSLKQGRAFF
TRBJ2-7	-	-	TRBV30	TGTGCCTGGAATCTCCCCGGGACATCCCGCGAGCAGTACTTC	CAWNLPGTSREQYF